These 20 T cell receptor beta chains originate from one sample sequenced in a study of blood T cell repertoires in COVID-19. Clones were read by immunoSEQ multiplex PCR, and TCRdb kept only the in-frame ones, dropping some. There are around 370,000 clones in the sample; 90% occur only once, and approximately 6.2% lies in the top ten. The sequenced sample was peripheral blood. The receptors here all came from a man aged 18 to 30 with active or convalescent COVID-19.

The V call is TRBV9, the J call TRBJ2-3; 10 bases map to TRBD2. CDR3 length equals 15 residues. After removal of 4 bases from V and 0 bases from J, the junction contained 2 bases not matched to a gene. Germline CDR1 reads SGDLS; CDR2 reads YYNGEE. The CDR3 nucleotides read TGTGCCAGCAGCTCTAGCGGGGGAAGCACAGATACGCAGTATTTT. This translates into CASSSSGGSTDTQYF.

The J gene is TRBJ1-5, the V gene TRBV27, with 8 bases lining up with TRBD1. CDR3 size: 13 residues. J gave up 6 bases and V 6 bases, and 4 bases lay outside the gene matches. The V gene's germline CDR1 is MNHEY and CDR2 SMNVEV (reference sequence). In DNA, the CDR3 is TGTGCCAGCAGGTCCCAGGGGGCTCAGCCCCAGCATTTT. Translation: CASRSQGAQPQHF.

This sequence joins TRBV7-9 and TRBJ1-2; 9 nucleotides align to TRBD1. Germline CDR1 SEHNR, CDR2 FQNEAQ (reference sequence). With 7 bases clipped from V and 7 bases from J, the junction kept 13 bases outside the gene matches. The CDR3 sequence is 15 residues long. CDR3 nucleotides: TGTGCCAGCACACACCGGGACAGGGCGACGAGTGGCTACACCTTC. Its translation: CASTHRDRATSGYTF.

This chain connects TRBV27 to TRBJ2-1; maybe TRBD2 (7 bases). Looked up from germline, CDR1 is MNHEY and CDR2 is SMNVEV (reference sequence). The germline V and J ends were trimmed by 2 bases and 8 bases, with 16 bases remaining between them. The CDR3 contains 15 residues. CDR3 nucleotides: TGTGCCAGCAGTTTAAGTGGGGGGGCCATGGATGAGCAGTTCTTC. It codes for CASSLSGGAMDEQFF.

V usage is TRBV25-1 and J usage is TRBJ1-1; D ambiguous. Germline V lookup: CDR1 MGHDK, CDR2 SYGVNS. This CDR3 comprises 12 residues. Trimming took off 6 bases at V and 3 bases at J, with 8 bases between the two ends. The CDR3 here is CASRNSYTEAFF. Here the CDR3 DNA reads TGTGCCAGCAGGAACTCTTACACTGAAGCTTTCTTT.

V gene TRBV11-3 combines with J gene TRBJ2-7; D gene ambiguous. Germline lookup yields CDR1 SGHNT and CDR2 YENEEA. Deletions cut 5 bases from V and 5 bases from J, with 10 bases between. This CDR3 has 12 amino acids. CDR3 amino acids: CASSRIADEQYF. For the CDR3, the DNA is TGTGCCAGCAGCAGAATCGCGGACGAGCAGTACTTC.

This chain connects TRBV24-1 to TRBJ2-4, with D possibly being TRBD1 (5 bases). The CDR3 runs 17 residues. The V and J ends lost 1 base and 0 bases respectively, with 12 bases between them. Germline loops: CDR1 KGHDR, CDR2 SFDVKD. The CDR3, as DNA: TGTGCCACCAGTGATTTTGGACAACCATTAGCCAAAAACATTCAGTACTTC. Translation: CATSDFGQPLAKNIQYF.

The gene calls are TRBV19 and TRBJ1-1, with D possibly being TRBD1 (6 bases). The V end was cut by 3 bases, the J end by 5 bases, with 16 bases between. The germline CDR1 and CDR2 sequences are LNHDA and SQIVND (reference sequence). The CDR3 sequence is 15 residues long. The DNA for the CDR3 is TGTGCCAGTAGTATCTCATCGACAGGAAGAACTGAAGCTTTCTTT. Translated: CASSISSTGRTEAFF.

This sequence joins TRBV5-1 and TRBJ2-7; 12 bases align to TRBD2. The CDR3 contains 15 residues. The V gene's germline CDR1 is SGHRS and CDR2 YFSETQ. Unmatched junction bases numbered 7, after V lost 2 bases and J lost 7 bases. Written as DNA, the CDR3 is TGCGCCAGCAGCTTAACTAGCGGGGGGATGAGGGAGCAGTACTTC. Its translation is CASSLTSGGMREQYF.

The chain has TRBV5-1 and TRBJ2-1, with TRBD2 matching 7 bases. The CDR3 sequence is 14 residues long. V shed 3 bases, J shed 3 bases, and the junction held 3 bases outside the gene matches. Germline CDR1 is SGHRS and CDR2 is YFSETQ. The CDR3 protein is CASSSGTNYNEQFF. CDR3 DNA: TGCGCCAGCAGCTCCGGGACTAACTACAATGAGCAGTTCTTC.

V is TRBV5-5 and J is TRBJ2-7, with a possible D match to TRBD2 (5 bases). Germline V gene lookup returns CDR1 SGHKS and CDR2 YYEKEE (reference sequence). V lost 1 base and J 5 bases, leaving 13 bases between the germline ends. The CDR3 contains 14 residues. The CDR3 DNA sequence: TGTGCCAGCAGCTTGACTGCGTACGGGAACGAGCAGTACTTC. It encodes CASSLTAYGNEQYF.

The chain links TRBV6-5 to TRBJ2-4; 11 nucleotides line up with TRBD2. CDR1 MNHEY and CDR2 SVGAGI come from the germline V gene. This CDR3 comprises 13 residues. V trimming: 6 bases; J trimming: 9 bases; junction bases outside the gene matches: 4. CDR3 region: CASRPGTSGIQYF. The CDR3 coding sequence is TGTGCCAGCAGGCCCGGGACTAGCGGCATTCAGTACTTC.

This chain links TRBV19 with TRBJ1-2, with no clear D. Germline V CDR1 and CDR2: LNHDA, SQIVND (reference sequence). CDR3 length: 13 residues. V lost 7 bases and J 4 bases, leaving 13 bases between the germline ends. Here the CDR3 DNA reads TGTGCCAGTACTCCTACCATAAGCTATGGCTACACCTTC. It is translated as CASTPTISYGYTF.

The V call is TRBV4-3, the J call TRBJ2-2, with 9 bases fitting TRBD2. V was clipped by 0 bases and J by 9 bases; unmatched bases: 5. The CDR3 is 15 residues long. The germline CDR1 and CDR2 sequences are LGHNA and YSLEER. The CDR3 loop is CASSQDLAGGRELFF. The CDR3 nucleotides read TGCGCCAGCAGCCAAGATCTCGCGGGGGGGAGGGAGCTGTTTTTT.

This sequence joins TRBV7-2 and TRBJ2-2, with 9 bases that match TRBD2. After removal of 1 base from V and 4 bases from J, the junction contained 7 bases not matched to a gene. The CDR3 is made up of 17 amino acids. In germline, CDR1 is SGHTA, CDR2 FQGNSA. CDR3 DNA sequence: TGTGCCAGCAGCTTAGTGGTAGCGGGGGTCACCACCGGGGAGCTGTTTTTT. Translation gives CASSLVVAGVTTGELFF.

This rearrangement joins TRBV29-1 to TRBJ2-7; D is undetermined. The ends were cut back, 5 bases at V and 3 bases at J, with 8 bases in the middle. Per the germline V gene, CDR1 is SQVTM and CDR2 is ANQGSEA. This CDR3 contains 11 residues. The CDR3 region is CSVLQNYEQYF. The CDR3 DNA follows: TGCAGCGTTTTACAGAACTACGAGCAGTACTTC.

The chain joins TRBV20-1 to TRBJ1-1; the match to TRBD1 covers 11 bases. This CDR3 contains 15 residues. V shed 3 bases and J 5 bases; nucleotides not matched to a gene: 8. Germline-derived CDR1 and CDR2 are DFQATT and SNEGSKA (reference sequence). The CDR3 spells CSASYFGTGGTEAFF. As DNA, the CDR3 is TGCAGTGCTAGTTATTTTGGGACAGGGGGTACTGAAGCTTTCTTT.

V and J are TRBV6-5 and TRBJ1-5, with a weak D call TRBD1 (5 bases). The CDR3 loop spans 12 amino acids. V was pared by 8 bases and J by 4 bases, with 9 bases between. Germline V gene data show CDR1 as MNHEY and CDR2 as SVGAGI. The DNA for the CDR3 is TGTGCCAGCTTGGGGGGAAATCAGCCCCAGCATTTT. Translated: CASLGGNQPQHF.

The rearrangement links TRBV6-5 to TRBJ2-1; TRBD1 might be the D (5 bases). The CDR3 has 14 amino acids. V was trimmed by 5 bases and J by 3 bases, leaving 11 bases between them. Germline loops: CDR1 MNHEY, CDR2 SVGAGI. This CDR3 reads CASSPRTHYNEQFF. The DNA for the CDR3 is TGTGCCAGCAGTCCCCGGACACACTACAATGAGCAGTTCTTC.

This chain connects TRBV6-5 to TRBJ1-1, with 9 bases identical to TRBD1. V lost 0 bases and J lost 4; bases outside the gene matches: 3. Germline lookup yields CDR1 MNHEY and CDR2 SVGAGI. The CDR3 extends over 15 amino acids. This CDR3 is CASSYSGTGITEAFF. The CDR3 nucleotides are TGTGCCAGCAGTTACTCGGGGACAGGGATCACTGAAGCTTTCTTT.